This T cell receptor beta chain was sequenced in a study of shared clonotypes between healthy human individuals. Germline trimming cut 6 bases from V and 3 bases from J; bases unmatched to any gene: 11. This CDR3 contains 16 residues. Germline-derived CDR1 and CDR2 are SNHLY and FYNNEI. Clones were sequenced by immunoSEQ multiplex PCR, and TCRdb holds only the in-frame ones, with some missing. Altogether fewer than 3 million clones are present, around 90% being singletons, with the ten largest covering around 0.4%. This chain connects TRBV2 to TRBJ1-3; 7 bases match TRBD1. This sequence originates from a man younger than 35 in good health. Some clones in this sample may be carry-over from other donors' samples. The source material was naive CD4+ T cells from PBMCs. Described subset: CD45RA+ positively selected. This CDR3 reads CASRAFSGTVGNTIYF. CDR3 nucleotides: TGTGCCAGCAGGGCATTCTCCGGGACAGTTGGAAACACCATATATTTT.